This T cell receptor beta chain derives from a study of CXCR3-negative and CXCR3-positive naive CD8 T cells (dated by TCRdb to about 2019). With regard to the full study: In total, some 140 million TRB reads were obtained, or roughly 1.5 +/- 0.3 million reads per library. The diversity and physicochemical repertoire analyses included eleven to twelve donors pooled from two independent experiments. The TRBV-TRBJ cluster analysis covered naive subsets from 5 donors and memory cells from 3 donors. The full study reports these points: Comparably high repertoire diversity was found in both naive subsets, whereas much lower repertoire diversity was found in memory CD8+ T cells. Freshly isolated PBMCs were used for most assays because CXCR3 expression partially decreased after cryopreservation. Because surface CD5, which has been linked to self-reactivity in mice, was comparable between naive subsets, TCR interaction strength was also inferred from TRB CDR3 physicochemical properties. Compared with CXCR3-negative naive cells, CXCR3-positive naive cells had TRB CDR3s with higher hydrophobicity (lower Kidera factor 4), lower energy, and higher strength and volume indices. Similar TRBV-TRBJ usage was shown by naive CXCR3-negative and CXCR3-positive cells from the same donor, whereas distinct patterns were shown by memory cells.

The CDR3 holds 14 amino acids from the cysteine to the phenylalanine. Only the protein is available. The germline V gene supplies CDR1 LGHNA and CDR2 YSLEER. Instrument used: NextSeq 550. The Human TCR Profiling Kit (MiLaboratory) was used to prepare UMI-labeled 5' RACE TRB cDNA libraries. cDNA synthesis used the entire amount of extracted RNA, and PCR amplification then used the entire amount of cDNA produced. Libraries were prepared in parallel using an identical number of PCR cycles. The authors' pipeline ran thus. With a requirement of at least two reads per UMI, MIGEC and MiXCR extracted about 50,000 +/- 10,000 unique UMI-labeled TRB cDNA molecules per library. On average, around 40,000 +/- 10,000 functional in-frame TRB CDR3 nucleotide clonotypes lacking stop codons were found per library. Diversity metrics, including normalized Shannon-Wiener and Chao1, were computed in VDJtools after downsampling to 5000 UMI-labeled TRB molecules per sample. For the central five CDR3 residues, VDJtools calculated physicochemical properties weighted by clonotype size, namely interaction energy, strength, volume and Kidera factor 4. With the reads reprocessed by TCRdb, a single entry stands for each CDR3 protein sequence and no DNA is reported. These V and J calls originate from TCRdb's pipeline instead of the authors' own analysis. The sample table records about 63,000 distinct CDR3 sequences. Of the sample, approximately 4.4% is held by the ten largest clones.

Each CD8+ T cell subset was flow-sorted in triplicate, and 300,000 or so cells per subset were placed directly into RLT lysis buffer. To keep memory contaminants out, a stringent definition of naive CD8+ T cells was applied: CD45RO-CCR7+CD27+CD95-. Standard density gradient centrifugation was used to isolate peripheral blood mononuclear cells from buffy coats. Naive CXCR3-negative and CXCR3-positive CD8+ T cells were flow-sorted on a FACSAria III. Total RNA was extracted from sorted cells with an RNeasy Mini Kit. Comment on this clonotype: Its antigen specificity is not known.

The clonotype originates from a human donor in good health. Some clones in this sample may be carry-over from other donors' samples. Here the chain combines TRBV4-3 and TRBJ2-7; TCRdb gives TRBD2 as the D gene, but with no DNA this cannot be confirmed. Material for sequencing was naive CXCR3+ CD8+ T cells from blood. This specimen's cell subset or site label, per the study, means: CD45RO-CCR7+CD27+CD95- naive CD8+ T cells expressing CXCR3 (TNR3+). The CDR3 region has the sequence CASSHASQGYEQYF.